Below, 21 T cell receptor beta chains from the same sample are listed, as sequenced in a study of tumor-infiltrating lymphocytes in primary liver carcinoma. Unsorted whole blood supplied the RNA, and germline DNA was extracted too. With a constant-region primer, TCR beta cDNA was made from 450 to 500 ng of total RNA. Each TCR beta library was derived from three nested multiplex PCR rounds that employed slightly modified ARM-PCR. The first two PCR rounds, roughly 11 cycles each, used TRBV1-TRBV30 forward primers and a C-beta reverse primer. MiXCR was run by TCRdb on the multiplex PCR reads, yielding one entry per CDR3 protein. The profile covers some 190,000 distinct CDR3 sequences, with about 60% appearing a single time and around 68% taken by the ten largest. Sequencing used peripheral blood. The receptor set was obtained from a man aged 40-49 years with primary liver carcinoma and hepatitis B virus infection.

The chain has TRBV5-1 and TRBJ2-5; possible D gene TRBD1, 6 bases. Germline CDR1 is SGHRS and CDR2 is YFSETQ. V was pared by 0 bases and J by 2 bases, with 11 bases between. This CDR3 region has 15 residues. CDR3 amino acids: CASSLVGTPQETQYF. In DNA form, the CDR3 reads TGCGCCAGCAGCTTGGTCGGGACACCGCAAGAGACCCAGTACTTC.

The rearrangement links TRBV6-5 to TRBJ2-1; 11 nucleotides line up with TRBD2. The germline CDR1 and CDR2 sequences are MNHEY and SVGAGI. The trim removed 5 bases at V and 9 bases at J, leaving 6 bases unmatched. This CDR3 region has 14 residues. In DNA form, the CDR3 reads TGTGCCAGCAGTCCCGGACTAGCGGGTGGTGAGCAGTTCTTC. As protein: CASSPGLAGGEQFF.

There are a few counts of this clonotype. Relative to the germline gene, one junction end is altered; a read error may explain this. The CDR3 region is CANSAGTGNYGYTF. The CDR3 nucleotides read TGTGCCAACAGTGCCGGGACAGGGAACTATGGCTACACCTTC. This chain joins TRBV6-1 and TRBJ1-2, with 9 bases lining up with TRBD1. This CDR3 spans 14 amino acids. The germline CDR1 and CDR2 sequences are MNHNS and SASEGT.

Concerning this clonotype itself: Relative to the germline gene, one junction end is altered; a read error may explain this. This sequence joins TRBV6-5 and TRBJ2-2; D uncertain. Germline CDR1 is MNHEY and CDR2 is SVGAGI. The CDR3 spans 14 residues. The CDR3 loop reads CASRYSLSTGELFF. The CDR3 bases are TGTGCCAGCAGATACTCACTAAGCACCGGGGAGCTGTTTTTT.

This chain connects TRBV6-6 to TRBJ1-1; D ambiguous. The CDR3 totals 15 residues. Trimming stripped 5 bases from V and 6 bases from J, with 19 bases between. From germline, CDR1 is MNHNY and CDR2 SVGAGI (reference sequence). The CDR3 DNA reads TGTGCCAGCAGTCCACGGTCTCTAGTTAGTGCTGAAGCTTTCTTT. It yields the protein CASSPRSLVSAEAFF.

Comments on this clonotype: This may be a read error, as it is one base from a much larger clone. The chain employs TRBV11-1 and TRBJ2-7; TRBD2 matches 8 bases. The CDR3 is 12 amino acids. In germline, CDR1 is SGHAT, CDR2 FQDESV (reference sequence). In nucleotides, the CDR3 is TGTGCCAGAAGCTTAGCGGGGACAAGACAGTACTTC. Protein product: CARSLAGTRQYF. The full variable domain, completed using reference TRBV11-1 and TRBJ2-7, is EAEVAQSPRYKITEKSQAVAFWCDPISGHATLYWYRQILGQGPELLVQFQDESVVDDSQLPKDRFSAERLKGVDSTLKIQPAELGDSAMYLCARSLAGTRQYFGPGTRLTVT.

This chain uses TRBV29-1 with TRBJ1-2; the D gene is possibly TRBD1 (5 bases). V lost 8 bases to trimming and J lost 8 bases, with 12 bases between them. This CDR3 region has 10 residues. Germline V CDR1 and CDR2: SQVTM, ANQGSEA. The CDR3 loop reads CSPTGGGYTF. Here the CDR3 DNA reads TGCAGCCCAACAGGAGGGGGCTACACCTTC.

This chain uses TRBV10-3 with TRBJ1-1; 11 positions match TRBD1. J lost 2 bases, V lost 3 bases, and 5 bases had no gene match. This CDR3 comprises 16 residues. The germline CDR1 and CDR2 sequences are ENHRY and SYGVKD. CDR3 DNA sequence: TGTGCCATCAGTGATTCAGGGACAGGGGGTAACACTGAAGCTTTCTTT. The encoded protein is CAISDSGTGGNTEAFF.

About this clonotype itself: One junction end does not reproduce the germline sequence, and a read error may be involved. The V gene is TRBV11-2, the J gene TRBJ2-2, with 12 bases aligning to TRBD1. CDR3 length equals 16 residues. Germline V CDR1 and CDR2: SGHAT, FQNNGV. CDR3 DNA sequence: TGTGCCAGCAGCCAGGGACAGGGGGCAAGGGGCGGGGAGCTTTTTTTT. Amino acids: CASSQGQGARGGELFF.

A remark on this clonotype: This CDR3 is missing its conserved last phenylalanine or tryptophan, likely due to a read error. The chain joins TRBV29-1 to TRBJ2-2; maybe TRBD2 (6 bases). Trimming removed 0 bases from V and 6 bases from J, with 14 bases in between. CDR1 and CDR2 (germline): SQVTM, ANQGSEA. This CDR3 spans 15 amino acids. The CDR3 bases are TGCAGCGTTGAAGACACCACGGGAGCCCCCGGGGAGCTGTTTATT. Translated, it gives CSVEDTTGAPGELFI.

With regard to this clonotype: At one end the junction does not follow the germline gene, possibly because of a read error. This chain joins TRBV6-5 and TRBJ2-3; 8 nucleotides agree with TRBD2. CDR3 length equals 16 residues. Germline lookup yields CDR1 MNHEY and CDR2 SVGAGI. The CDR3: CASSYSRSGSKDTQYF. The CDR3 nucleotides read TGTGCCAGCAGTTACTCGCGAAGCGGGAGCAAAGATACGCAGTATTTT.

The rearrangement links TRBV12-3 or TRBV12-4 to TRBJ2-7; 7 nucleotides align to TRBD1. The CDR3 extends over 16 amino acids. V shed 1 base, J shed 3 bases, and the junction held 9 bases outside the gene matches. For the CDR3, the DNA is TGTGCCAGCAGTTTAGATGGGACAGTGGATCACTACGAGCAGTACTTC. Its translation: CASSLDGTVDHYEQYF.

Regarding this clonotype: Compared with germline, one end of the junction differs, possibly owing to a read error. This sequence joins TRBV28 and TRBJ2-7; D is perhaps TRBD1 (6 bases). The CDR3 spans 16 residues. Germline values: CDR1 MDHEN, CDR2 SYDVKM. CDR3 nucleotide sequence: TGTGCCAACAGTTTTCATCGGGACATCGGCTCCTACGAGCAGTACTTC. Residues: CANSFHRDIGSYEQYF.

With regard to this clonotype: Sequence at one end of the junction differs from germline and may be a read error. CDR3 amino acids: CSVEVSGETHYF. The CDR3 DNA reads TGCAGCGTTGAGGTGAGCGGCGAGACCCATTACTTC. The rearrangement joins TRBV29-1 to TRBJ2-5; possibly TRBD2 for D (5 bases). The CDR3 has 12 amino acids. The germline V gene has CDR1 SQVTM and CDR2 ANQGSEA.

To note about this clonotype: This may stem from a read error, because a much larger clone lies one nucleotide away. The rearrangement links TRBV29-1 to TRBJ2-3, with D hard to call. The V and J ends lost 4 bases and 4 bases respectively, with 15 bases between them. The CDR3 sequence is 14 residues long. From germline, CDR1 is SQVTM and CDR2 ANQGSEA. CDR3 bases: TGCAGCGTTGGAGGTGTGGAAGGGCCAGATACGCAGTATTTT. Protein product: CSVGGVEGPDTQYF.

This clonotype has more than one count but fewer than ten. J is TRBJ2-5 and V is TRBV10-3; D uncertain. The CDR3 consists of 13 residues. Germline V gene lookup returns CDR1 ENHRY and CDR2 SYGVKD. V was pared by 4 bases and J by 0 bases, with 6 bases between. The CDR3 coding sequence is TGTGCCATCAGTGTAACAGACCAAGAGACCCAGTACTTC. Translating it yields CAISVTDQETQYF.

The chain carries TRBV10-3 and TRBJ2-1; 13 nucleotides match TRBD2. V was clipped by 4 bases and J by 0 bases; unmatched bases: 6. The CDR3 totals 18 residues. The V gene's germline CDR1 is ENHRY and CDR2 SYGVKD. Here the CDR3 reads CAISGTSGSDSSYNEQFF. The CDR3 DNA is TGTGCCATCAGTGGGACTAGCGGGAGTGACAGCTCCTACAATGAGCAGTTCTTC.

A note on this clonotype: A read error may produce the germline difference seen at one junction end. The CDR3 DNA sequence: TGCGCCAGCAGCTTGGAGGGGGGCCCTAATTCACTCCTCCACTTT. The encoded protein is CASSLEGGPNSLLHF. This chain joins TRBV5-1 and TRBJ1-6; the D gene is possibly TRBD1 (6 bases). The CDR3 covers 15 residues. CDR1 is SGHRS and CDR2 is YFSETQ in the germline V gene. The full variable domain, with the rest looked up from reference TRBV5-1 and TRBJ1-6, is KAGVTQTPRYLIKTRGQQVTLSCSPISGHRSVSWYQQTPGQGLQFLFEYFSETQRNKGNFPGRFSGRQFSNSRSEMNVSTLELGDSALYLCASSLEGGPNSLLHFGNGTRLTVT.

CDR3 sequence reads: CASSSGMGYEQYF. The CDR3 region has the DNA TGTGCCAGCAGTTCCGGGATGGGCTACGAGCAGTACTTC. The chain is built from TRBV11-2 and TRBJ2-7; tentatively, D is TRBD2 (5 bases). Germline CDR1 and CDR2: SGHAT and FQNNGV. V was shortened by 6 bases and J by 3 bases, with 12 bases between the two germline ends. This CDR3 region has 13 residues. Full variable domain (remainder filled in from reference TRBV11-2 and TRBJ2-7): EAGVAQSPRYKIIEKRQSVAFWCNPISGHATLYWYQQILGQGPKLLIQFQNNGVVDDSQLPKDRFSAERLKGVDSTLKIQPAKLEDSAVYLCASSSGMGYEQYFGPGTRLTVT.

The V call is TRBV6-5, the J call TRBJ2-7; tentative D call: TRBD2 (6 bases). V was trimmed by 4 bases and J by 1 base, leaving 14 bases between them. The CDR3 is made up of 15 amino acids. Germline V gene sequence: CDR1 MNHEY, CDR2 SVGAGI. CDR3 amino acids: CASSSPLAMSYEQYF. As DNA, the CDR3 is TGTGCCAGCAGTTCCCCCCTAGCGATGTCCTACGAGCAGTACTTC.

V gene TRBV11-2 combines with J gene TRBJ2-1; 7 bases line up with TRBD2. The CDR3 spans 16 residues. V trimming: 5 bases; J trimming: 8 bases; junction bases outside the gene matches: 15. The V gene's germline CDR1 is SGHAT and CDR2 FQNNGV. The CDR3: CASSRQLAGDYDEQFF. The CDR3 DNA reads as TGTGCCAGCAGCCGTCAACTTGCGGGAGATTACGATGAGCAGTTCTTC.